This T cell receptor beta chain is drawn from a study of cytomegalovirus exposure and HLA in healthy donors. Use of 60 Vbeta and 13 Jbeta primers characterized the PCR. Sequenced by immunoSEQ multiplex PCR; TCRdb stores in-frame clones only, minus some. The specimen's table records some 200,000 clones. V was pared by 8 bases and J by 8 bases, with 16 bases between. Germline CDR1 reads SGHVS; CDR2 reads FQNEAQ. The CDR3 loop spans 13 amino acids. The clonotype comes from a woman between 18 and 29 years old in good health and CMV-seropositive. Source material: PBMCs. The chain employs TRBV7-8 and TRBJ1-3; D remains unclear. DNA for the CDR3: TGTGCCAGCGGCGGGGTTAGTCGAGACACCATATATTTT. Protein: CASGGVSRDTIYF.